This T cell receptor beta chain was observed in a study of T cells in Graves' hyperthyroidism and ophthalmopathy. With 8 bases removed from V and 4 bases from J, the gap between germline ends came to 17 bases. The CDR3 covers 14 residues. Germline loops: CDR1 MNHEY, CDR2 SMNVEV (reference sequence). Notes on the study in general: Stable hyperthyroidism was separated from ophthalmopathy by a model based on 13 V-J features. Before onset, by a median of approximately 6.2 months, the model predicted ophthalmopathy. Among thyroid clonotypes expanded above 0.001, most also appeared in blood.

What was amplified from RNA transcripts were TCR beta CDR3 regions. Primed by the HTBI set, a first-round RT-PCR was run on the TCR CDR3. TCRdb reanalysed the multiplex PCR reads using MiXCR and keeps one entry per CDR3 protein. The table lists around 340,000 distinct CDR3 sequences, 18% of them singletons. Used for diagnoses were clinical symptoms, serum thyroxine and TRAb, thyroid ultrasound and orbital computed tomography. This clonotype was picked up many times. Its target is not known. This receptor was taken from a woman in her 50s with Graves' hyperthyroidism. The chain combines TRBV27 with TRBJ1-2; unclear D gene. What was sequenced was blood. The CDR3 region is CASGVFSGSYGYTF. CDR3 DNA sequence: TGTGCCAGCGGGGTCTTTTCAGGATCCTATGGCTACACCTTC.